Each of the 13 T cell receptor beta chains below was sequenced from the same sample in a study of PD-L1 blockade in urothelial cancer. Method: immunoSEQ multiplex PCR; TCRdb's copy keeps in-frame clones and lacks some. The profile shows about 82,000 clones, 90% to 95% of them singletons. This specimen was PBMCs, taken around atezolizumab (anti-PD-L1) treatment. The source of these receptors is a man between 60 and 70 years old with urothelial cancer.

The chain employs TRBV5-4 and TRBJ1-1, with 7 bases aligning to TRBD1. The CDR3 contains 16 residues. The germline V gene has CDR1 SGHNT and CDR2 YYREEE (reference sequence). The ends lost 4 bases at V and 0 bases at J; junction bases unmatched: 9. As DNA, the CDR3 is TGTGCCAGCAGCAATGAGGGGGCCGGTATGAACACTGAAGCTTTCTTT. As protein: CASSNEGAGMNTEAFF.

This clone has only one observation. The rearrangement links TRBV6-5 to TRBJ1-2; no clear D gene. The CDR3 totals 12 residues. Per the germline V gene, CDR1 is MNHEY and CDR2 is SVGAGI. Trimming shortened V by 9 bases and J by 0 bases, and 8 bases separated the two germline ends. Here the CDR3 DNA reads TGTGCCAGTTCCGTTTCTAACTATGGCTACACCTTC. Translated, it gives CASSVSNYGYTF.

This chain links TRBV2 with TRBJ2-7; TRBD1 agrees at 9 bases. With 7 bases clipped from V and 6 bases from J, the junction kept 10 bases outside the gene matches. CDR1 and CDR2 from the germline V gene are SNHLY and FYNNEI. This CDR3 spans 14 amino acids. CDR3 sequence (DNA): TGTGCCAGCAACCCGGGACAGGGAAGGTTCGAGCAGTACTTC. This translates into CASNPGQGRFEQYF.

The chain has TRBV28 and TRBJ2-1; 7 positions agree with TRBD2. CDR3 length: 15 amino acids. The germline gives CDR1 MDHEN, CDR2 SYDVKM. J was trimmed by 2 bases and V by 7 bases; bases with no gene match: 8. The CDR3 sequence: CASTSPSGTYNEQFF. The CDR3, as DNA: TGTGCCAGCACCAGTCCTAGCGGAACCTACAATGAGCAGTTCTTC.

In its sample, this clone was seen once. In DNA, the CDR3 is TGTGCCAGCAGCTATGGACTAAGGGAGACCCAGTACTTC. Protein product: CASSYGLRETQYF. The genes are TRBV5-8 and TRBJ2-5; D perhaps matches TRBD2 (6 bases). The CDR3 covers 13 residues. Germline V gives CDR1 SGHTS, CDR2 YDEGEE. V lost 3 bases and J lost 5, with 11 bases in between.

J is TRBJ2-1 and V is TRBV7-9; 8 positions match TRBD1. V lost 5 bases to trimming and J lost 6 bases; unmatched junction nucleotides: 6. CDR3 length equals 14 residues. Germline values: CDR1 SEHNR, CDR2 FQNEAQ (reference sequence). As DNA, the CDR3 is TGTGCCAGCAGCGCGGACAGGGTCCCCAATGAGCAGTTCTTC. It translates to CASSADRVPNEQFF.

The V call is TRBV4-2, the J call TRBJ2-7; a possible D gene is TRBD2 (6 bases). V lost 1 base to trimming and J lost 2 bases, with 12 bases between them. The CDR3 runs to 15 residues. Germline V CDR1 and CDR2: LGHNA, YNFKEQ. For the CDR3, the DNA is TGTGCCAGCAGCCAAGGCCTAGCGTTGACCTACGAGCAGTACTTC. It codes for CASSQGLALTYEQYF.

On this clone itself: Other DNA sequences in this specimen translate into the identical CDR3. The chain couples TRBV5-1 to TRBJ1-5, with 9 bases identical to TRBD1. CDR1 is SGHRS and CDR2 is YFSETQ in the germline V gene. Trimming removed 3 bases from V and 4 bases from J; junction bases left unmatched: 2. CDR3 size: 14 residues. The CDR3 sequence is CASSSGTGNQPQHF. The CDR3 DNA is TGCGCCAGCAGCTCAGGGACAGGGAATCAGCCCCAGCATTTT.

The chain combines TRBV11-3 with TRBJ2-3; 11 positions match TRBD2. There are 16 residues in the CDR3. Unmatched junction bases numbered 5, after V lost 1 base and J lost 5 bases. From germline, CDR1 is SGHNT and CDR2 YENEEA. CDR3 protein: CASSLGLAGGVDTQYF. The CDR3 nucleotides are TGTGCCAGCAGCTTAGGTCTAGCGGGAGGTGTAGATACGCAGTATTTT.

The rearrangement uses TRBV18 and TRBJ2-7; TRBD2 agrees at 8 bases. The germline V gene encodes CDR1 KGHSH and CDR2 LQKENI. The V and J ends lost 3 bases and 0 bases, in that order; junction bases with no gene match: 4. The CDR3 runs to 15 residues. The CDR3 bases are TGTGCCAGCTCACCTGGCGGGGGGAGCTCCTACGAGCAGTACTTC. It is translated as CASSPGGGSSYEQYF. Filled out from reference TRBV18 and TRBJ2-7, the complete variable domain reads NAGVMQNPRHLVRRRGQEARLRCSPMKGHSHVYWYRQLPEEGLKFMVYLQKENIIDESGMPKERFSAEFPKEGPSILRIQQVVRGDSAAYFCASSPGGGSSYEQYFGPGTRLTVT.

J is TRBJ2-3 and V is TRBV7-2, with TRBD2 identical over 9 bases. V lost 6 bases to trimming and J lost 3 bases; unmatched junction nucleotides: 4. There are 14 residues in the CDR3. CDR1 is SGHTA and CDR2 is FQGNSA in the germline V gene. Here the CDR3 reads CASRGGGATDTQYF. CDR3 nucleotide sequence: TGTGCCAGCAGGGGCGGGGGGGCGACAGATACGCAGTATTTT.

The sample holds one count of this clone. V gene TRBV29-1 combines with J gene TRBJ1-2, with 12 positions matching TRBD1. V was clipped by 6 bases and J by 8 bases; unmatched bases: 7. Germline V gives CDR1 SQVTM, CDR2 ANQGSEA. The CDR3 runs 13 residues. CDR3 sequence: CSVVGTGGIGYTF. The CDR3 region has the DNA TGCAGCGTAGTCGGGACAGGGGGCATAGGCTACACCTTC.

V gene TRBV5-1 combines with J gene TRBJ2-4; D remains ambiguous. Trimming pared 3 bases from V and 8 bases from J, leaving 12 bases between. The length of the CDR3 is 13 residues. CDR1 is SGHRS, CDR2 YFSETQ, per germline. The CDR3: CASSSSPEDIQYF. DNA of the CDR3: TGCGCCAGCAGCTCGTCACCTGAGGACATTCAGTACTTC.